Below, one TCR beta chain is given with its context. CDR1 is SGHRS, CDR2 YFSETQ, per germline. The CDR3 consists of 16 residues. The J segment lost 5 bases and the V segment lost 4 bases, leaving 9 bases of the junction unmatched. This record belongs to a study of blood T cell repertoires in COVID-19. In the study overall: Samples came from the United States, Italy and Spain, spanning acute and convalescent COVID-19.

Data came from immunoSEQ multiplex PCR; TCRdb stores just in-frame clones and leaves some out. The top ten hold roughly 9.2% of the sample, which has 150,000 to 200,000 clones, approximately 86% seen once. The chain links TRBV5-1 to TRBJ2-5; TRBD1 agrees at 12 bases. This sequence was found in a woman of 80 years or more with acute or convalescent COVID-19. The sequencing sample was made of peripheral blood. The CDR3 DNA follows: TGCGCCAGCAGCGATGCCGGGACAGGGGGCGCCGAGACCCAGTACTTC. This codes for CASSDAGTGGAETQYF.